A selection of T cell receptor beta chains follows, all from one sample in a study of blood T cell repertoires in COVID-19. Using immunoSEQ multiplex PCR, the repertoire was profiled, and TCRdb retains in-frame clones only, with some absent. The data hold more than 150,000 clones, with 70% to 90% observed a single time. The sample taken for sequencing was peripheral blood. The receptors derive from a man aged 40-49 years with active or convalescent COVID-19. CDR3s include the opening cysteine and the closing phenylalanine or tryptophan. The D gene is left open where the match is weak. Where a row states a size, it is once, few, many or the class of an expanded clone; other rows omit it.

clone_size: -; v_call: TRBV2; d_call: -; j_call: TRBJ2-7; cdr3_aa: CASRGAEGTYEQYF; cdr3_nt: TGTGCCAGCAGGGGGGCAGAGGGAACCTACGAGCAGTACTTC
clone_size: -; v_call: TRBV19; d_call: TRBD1; j_call: TRBJ1-5; cdr3_aa: CASSMRAGGSPQHF; cdr3_nt: TGTGCCAGTAGTATGCGGGCAGGGGGCTCGCCCCAGCATTTT
clone_size: once; v_call: TRBV10-1; d_call: TRBD1; j_call: TRBJ2-7; cdr3_aa: CAKPRGQGPYEQYF; cdr3_nt: TGCGCCAAACCCCGAGGACAGGGGCCATACGAGCAGTACTTC
clone_size: -; v_call: TRBV5-1; d_call: -; j_call: TRBJ1-1; cdr3_aa: CASSSPGLLTEAFF; cdr3_nt: TGCGCCAGCAGCTCCCCAGGGCTACTGACTGAAGCTTTCTTT
clone_size: -; v_call: TRBV7-6; d_call: TRBD2; j_call: TRBJ2-1; cdr3_aa: CASSLRASGGPDNEQFF; cdr3_nt: TGTGCCAGCAGCTTAAGGGCTAGCGGGGGGCCCGACAATGAGCAGTTCTTC
clone_size: -; v_call: TRBV11-2; d_call: -; j_call: TRBJ1-2; cdr3_aa: CASSIVGGSYGYTF; cdr3_nt: TGTGCCAGCAGCATCGTGGGGGGTAGCTATGGCTACACCTTC
clone_size: -; v_call: TRBV5-5; d_call: -; j_call: TRBJ2-1; cdr3_aa: CASSLYEQINNEQFF; cdr3_nt: TGTGCCAGCAGCTTGTATGAACAGATTAACAATGAGCAGTTCTTC
clone_size: -; v_call: TRBV11-2; d_call: TRBD2; j_call: TRBJ2-7; cdr3_aa: CASSKRLAGYDEQYF; cdr3_nt: TGTGCCAGCAGCAAAAGACTAGCGGGGTATGACGAGCAGTACTTC
clone_size: -; v_call: TRBV6-5; d_call: -; j_call: TRBJ1-5; cdr3_aa: CASSYSEGDQPQHF; cdr3_nt: TGTGCCAGCAGTTACTCGGAGGGTGATCAGCCCCAGCATTTT
clone_size: -; v_call: TRBV28; d_call: -; j_call: TRBJ1-2; cdr3_aa: CASSLGRAVRGYTF; cdr3_nt: TGTGCCAGCAGTTTGGGCAGGGCGGTCCGGGGCTACACCTTC
clone_size: -; v_call: TRBV5-3; d_call: TRBD1; j_call: TRBJ1-4; cdr3_aa: CARSLPKGQGNEKLFF; cdr3_nt: TGTGCCAGAAGCTTACCGAAGGGACAGGGTAATGAAAAACTGTTTTTT
clone_size: -; v_call: TRBV4-3; d_call: -; j_call: TRBJ2-4; cdr3_aa: CASSQDLSVAVQYF; cdr3_nt: TGCGCCAGCAGCCAAGATCTTAGCGTGGCGGTTCAGTACTTC
clone_size: -; v_call: TRBV2; d_call: TRBD1; j_call: TRBJ2-2; cdr3_aa: CASIRDRDTGELFF; cdr3_nt: TGTGCCAGCATCCGGGACAGGGATACCGGGGAGCTGTTTTTT
clone_size: -; v_call: TRBV25-1; d_call: -; j_call: TRBJ2-1; cdr3_aa: CASSDRGGAYNEQFF; cdr3_nt: TGTGCCAGCAGTGATAGAGGGGGGGCCTACAATGAGCAGTTCTTC
clone_size: -; v_call: TRBV27; d_call: TRBD2; j_call: TRBJ2-7; cdr3_aa: CAMSSGERYEQYF; cdr3_nt: TGTGCCATGTCTAGCGGGGAGCGCTACGAGCAGTACTTC
clone_size: -; v_call: TRBV7-9; d_call: TRBD2; j_call: TRBJ2-7; cdr3_aa: CASRGLAGAFYEQYF; cdr3_nt: TGTGCCAGCAGAGGACTAGCGGGGGCTTTCTACGAGCAGTACTTC
clone_size: -; v_call: TRBV29-1; d_call: TRBD1; j_call: TRBJ2-7; cdr3_aa: CSVGWDRGQDEQYF; cdr3_nt: TGCAGCGTCGGATGGGACAGGGGGCAGGACGAGCAGTACTTC
clone_size: -; v_call: TRBV27; d_call: -; j_call: TRBJ2-3; cdr3_aa: CASSLSNLARPTDTQYF; cdr3_nt: TGTGCCAGCAGTTTATCGAACCTAGCGAGGCCCACAGATACGCAGTATTTT
clone_size: -; v_call: TRBV6-4; d_call: -; j_call: TRBJ2-2; cdr3_aa: CASSGTGNTGELFF; cdr3_nt: TGTGCCAGCAGTGGAACAGGGAACACCGGGGAGCTGTTTTTT
clone_size: -; v_call: TRBV2; d_call: TRBD1; j_call: TRBJ2-6; cdr3_aa: CASSDRGRSGANVLTF; cdr3_nt: TGTGCCAGCAGCGACAGGGGGCGTTCTGGGGCCAACGTCCTGACTTTC
clone_size: -; v_call: TRBV7-3; d_call: -; j_call: TRBJ2-3; cdr3_aa: CASSLPGTDTQYF; cdr3_nt: TGTGCCAGCAGCTTACCGGGCACAGATACGCAGTATTTT
clone_size: -; v_call: TRBV6-2/TRBV6-3; d_call: TRBD1; j_call: TRBJ1-2; cdr3_aa: CASSYSIQGAAPSHPYGYTF; cdr3_nt: TGTGCCAGCAGTTACTCGATCCAGGGGGCTGCCCCCTCCCATCCCTATGGCTACACCTTC
clone_size: -; v_call: TRBV3-1/TRBV3-2; d_call: -; j_call: TRBJ1-1; cdr3_aa: CASSPRGRWRTEAFF; cdr3_nt: TGTGCCAGCAGCCCCCGAGGGCGGTGGCGGACTGAAGCTTTCTTT
clone_size: -; v_call: TRBV28; d_call: -; j_call: TRBJ2-7; cdr3_aa: CASSLWGANEQYF; cdr3_nt: TGTGCCAGCAGTTTATGGGGGGCGAACGAGCAGTACTTC
clone_size: -; v_call: TRBV10-3; d_call: -; j_call: TRBJ2-1; cdr3_aa: CAISDEFNEQFF; cdr3_nt: TGTGCCATCAGTGACGAGTTCAATGAGCAGTTCTTC
clone_size: -; v_call: TRBV10-3; d_call: TRBD2; j_call: TRBJ2-2; cdr3_aa: CATRLAGTGELFF; cdr3_nt: TGTGCCACCAGACTAGCAGGCACCGGGGAGCTGTTTTTT
clone_size: -; v_call: TRBV30; d_call: -; j_call: TRBJ1-1; cdr3_aa: CAWSGQEAFF; cdr3_nt: TGTGCCTGGAGTGGACAGGAAGCTTTCTTT
clone_size: -; v_call: TRBV6-2/TRBV6-3; d_call: TRBD1; j_call: TRBJ1-1; cdr3_aa: CASSRGQGLNTEAFF; cdr3_nt: TGTGCCAGCAGTAGAGGACAGGGGTTGAACACTGAAGCTTTCTTT
clone_size: -; v_call: TRBV5-8; d_call: -; j_call: TRBJ1-1; cdr3_aa: CAGGVGALNTEAFF; cdr3_nt: TGTGCCGGGGGCGTTGGGGCCCTGAACACTGAAGCTTTCTTT
clone_size: -; v_call: TRBV27; d_call: -; j_call: TRBJ1-1; cdr3_aa: CASSLSGGNEAFF; cdr3_nt: TGTGCCAGCAGTTTATCGGGGGGGAATGAAGCTTTCTTT
clone_size: -; v_call: TRBV18; d_call: -; j_call: TRBJ1-1; cdr3_aa: CASSADSDMNTEAFF; cdr3_nt: TGTGCCAGCTCCGCTGACAGCGATATGAACACTGAAGCTTTCTTT
clone_size: -; v_call: TRBV5-5; d_call: TRBD1; j_call: TRBJ2-2; cdr3_aa: CASSLGDRDTGELFF; cdr3_nt: TGTGCCAGCAGCTTAGGGGACAGGGACACCGGGGAGCTGTTTTTT
clone_size: -; v_call: TRBV7-9; d_call: TRBD1; j_call: TRBJ1-4; cdr3_aa: CASSSQGAEELFF; cdr3_nt: TGTGCCAGCAGCTCACAGGGGGCGGAGGAACTGTTTTTT